This T cell receptor (beta chain) was sequenced in a study of T cells in localized non-small cell lung cancer. This clone was seen only once. The CDR3 totals 15 residues. Measured with immunoSEQ multiplex PCR; TCRdb has only the in-frame clones, and not every one. The repertoire holds around 80,000 clones, with 80% as singletons. This receptor was obtained from a man between 40 and 69 years old with stage II squamous cell lung carcinoma. J is TRBJ1-5 and V is TRBV12-1. TRBV12-1 is labeled a pseudogene. The sequences come from PBMCs, collected before any cancer treatment. The CDR3 is CASSFGGHGNQPQHF. The CDR3 nucleotides are TGTGCCAGCAGCTTTGGAGGGCACGGCAATCAGCCCCAGCATTTT.